The 25 T cell receptor beta chains listed next were all sequenced from one sample in a study of shared clonotypes between healthy human individuals. Method: immunoSEQ multiplex PCR; TCRdb's copy keeps in-frame clones and lacks some. Of some 470,000 clones in the sample, about 82% are singletons; the top ten hold about an eighth. Sequencing was carried out using PBMCs. The origin of the receptors is a woman between 40 and 55 years old in good health. Some clones in this sample may be carry-over from other donors' samples.

The sample holds a few counts of this clone. Different DNA sequences within this sample yield the same CDR3. The V call is TRBV7-2, the J call TRBJ1-5; D call uncertain. CDR3 length equals 13 residues. Germline V gives CDR1 SGHTA, CDR2 FQGNSA. V shed 1 base and J shed 0 bases, with 1 base lying between them. CDR3 DNA sequence: TGTGCCAGCAGCTTAGATAGCAATCAGCCCCAGCATTTT. Translation gives CASSLDSNQPQHF.

The chain is built from TRBV28 and TRBJ2-5; 8 nucleotides agree with TRBD1. Trimming removed 5 bases from V and 7 bases from J; junction bases left unmatched: 12. The CDR3 has 15 residues. Germline V gene data show CDR1 as MDHEN and CDR2 as SYDVKM. The CDR3 sequence is CASSAGQAIRSTQYF. CDR3 DNA sequence: TGTGCCAGCAGTGCGGGACAGGCAATCAGGTCGACCCAGTACTTC.

This clone has just one count. The genes are TRBV28 and TRBJ2-6; TRBD1 might be the D (6 bases). The V and J ends lost 3 bases and 4 bases respectively, with 10 bases between them. This CDR3 spans 15 amino acids. CDR1 is MDHEN and CDR2 is SYDVKM in the germline V gene. The CDR3: CASSLGRGGANVLTF. CDR3 DNA sequence: TGTGCCAGCAGTTTGGGCAGGGGAGGGGCCAACGTCCTGACTTTC.

This clone is medium-sized by share. Other DNA variants within this sample encode the same CDR3. The chain is built from TRBV30 and TRBJ2-5; a weak D match, TRBD1 (5 bases). Germline CDR1 is GTSNPN and CDR2 is SVGIG (reference sequence). Between the trimmed V and J ends, which lost 3 bases and 0 bases, there was a span of 11 bases. The CDR3 has 14 residues. CDR3 nucleotides: TGTGCCTGGAGCCGACAGATCTACCAAGAGACCCAGTACTTC. Its translation: CAWSRQIYQETQYF. Combining the CDR3 with reference TRBV30 and TRBJ2-5 gives the whole variable domain SQTIHQWPATLVQPVGSPLSLECTVEGTSNPNLYWYRQAAGRGLQLLFYSVGIGQISSEVPQNLSASRPQDRQFILSSKKLLLSDSGFYLCAWSRQIYQETQYFGPGTRLLVL.

As DNA, the CDR3 is TGTGCCAGCTCACCCGGGACTGTCGAGCCCCAGCATTTT. Its translation: CASSPGTVEPQHF. This chain joins TRBV18 and TRBJ1-5, with D perhaps matching TRBD1 (5 bases). The V gene lost 3 bases and the J gene lost 8 bases, with 11 bases spanning the gap. The CDR3 is 13 residues long. Germline loops: CDR1 KGHSH, CDR2 LQKENI. The full variable domain, in which reference TRBV18 and TRBJ1-5 provide the parts outside the CDR3, is NAGVMQNPRHLVRRRGQEARLRCSPMKGHSHVYWYRQLPEEGLKFMVYLQKENIIDESGMPKERFSAEFPKEGPSILRIQQVVRGDSAAYFCASSPGTVEPQHFGDGTRLSIL.

This clone showed up many times. The chain has TRBV7-6 and TRBJ1-2, with a tentative D call TRBD1 (6 bases). V lost 4 bases and J 4 bases, leaving 16 bases between the germline ends. The CDR3 runs 15 residues. Germline CDR1 is SGHVS and CDR2 is FNYEAQ. CDR3 sequence reads: CASSSAPGTRYGYTF. DNA of the CDR3: TGTGCCAGCAGCTCAGCCCCCGGGACACGCTATGGCTACACCTTC.

V and J are TRBV9 and TRBJ2-2; D is perhaps TRBD1 (6 bases). This CDR3 contains 15 residues. Germline-derived CDR1 and CDR2 are SGDLS and YYNGEE. The V end was cut by 0 bases, the J end by 7 bases, with 13 bases between. The CDR3 DNA reads as TGTGCCAGCAGCGTAGCGGTGGGGGCCGGCGGGGAGCTGTTTTTT. Its translation is CASSVAVGAGGELFF.

This clone was seen many times. The V call is TRBV6-5, the J call TRBJ1-5; D uncertain. Germline V gene sequence: CDR1 MNHEY, CDR2 SVGAGI. The CDR3 contains 13 residues. Between the trimmed V and J ends, which lost 5 bases and 1 base, there was a span of 6 bases. In DNA form, the CDR3 reads TGTGCCAGCAGTCCGGGGAGCAATCAGCCCCAGCATTTT. Amino acids: CASSPGSNQPQHF.

This clone was seen a handful of times. The V and J genes are TRBV4-2 and TRBJ2-4; TRBD1 is a possible D gene (5 bases). This CDR3 has 14 residues. V shed 1 base and J shed 8 bases, with 12 bases lying between them. Germline CDR1 LGHNA, CDR2 YNFKEQ. This chain's CDR3 is CASSQGRGAYIQYF. The CDR3 coding sequence is TGTGCCAGCAGCCAAGGAAGGGGCGCATACATTCAGTACTTC.

In its sample, this clone was seen many times. The sample has other DNA sequences that encode this CDR3 too. The chain carries TRBV5-8 and TRBJ1-5; weak D call: TRBD1 (5 bases). Germline-derived CDR1 and CDR2 are SGHTS and YDEGEE. The length of the CDR3 is 14 residues. V shed 3 bases and J shed 2 bases, with 9 bases lying between them. The CDR3 coding sequence is TGTGCCAGCAGCTCCAGACAGCGCAATCAGCCCCAGCATTTT. Its translation: CASSSRQRNQPQHF.

This clone was counted a single time. The genes are TRBV10-3 and TRBJ2-3, with no clear D. Between the trimmed V and J ends, which lost 2 bases and 4 bases, there was a span of 7 bases. The CDR3 is 13 residues long. Germline V gene sequence: CDR1 ENHRY, CDR2 SYGVKD. The CDR3 nucleotides are TGTGCCATCAGTGAGGGCAGACCAGATACGCAGTATTTT. Encoded protein: CAISEGRPDTQYF.

This clone showed up just a few times. This chain connects TRBV2 to TRBJ2-7; D may be TRBD2 (6 bases). The CDR3 loop spans 14 amino acids. Germline V CDR1 and CDR2: SNHLY, FYNNEI. V lost 3 bases and J lost 4, with 13 bases in between. CDR3 DNA: TGTGCCAGCAGTGACGAGCAGGGAGGATACGAGCAGTACTTC. Translated: CASSDEQGGYEQYF.

The chain is built from TRBV7-8 and TRBJ2-5; D might be TRBD2 (5 bases). Per germline, CDR1 SGHVS and CDR2 FQNEAQ. This CDR3 is built from 15 residues. V was clipped by 1 base and J by 4 bases, with 13 bases between them. The chain's CDR3 is CASSLGGTAGETQYF. CDR3 coding DNA: TGTGCCAGCAGCTTAGGCGGAACGGCGGGAGAGACCCAGTACTTC. The complete variable domain, with remaining parts taken from reference TRBV7-8 and TRBJ2-5, reads GAGVSQSPRYKVAKRGQDVALRCDPISGHVSLFWYQQALGQGPEFLTYFQNEAQLDKSGLPSDRFFAERPEGSVSTLKIQRTQQEDSAVYLCASSLGGTAGETQYFGPGTRLLVL.

In this sample, this clone turned up once. The chain employs TRBV5-1 and TRBJ1-1, with 8 nucleotides matching TRBD1. With V trimmed by 7 bases and J by 5 bases, 16 bases remained unmatched. This CDR3 is 16 amino acids long. CDR1 is SGHRS and CDR2 is YFSETQ in the germline V gene. The CDR3 sequence: CASVGGQAGRGTEAFF. In nucleotides, the CDR3 is TGCGCCAGCGTCGGGGGACAGGCAGGGAGGGGAACTGAAGCTTTCTTT.

The V call is TRBV15, the J call TRBJ2-7; D might be TRBD2 (6 bases). This CDR3 comprises 15 residues. Germline loops: CDR1 LNHNV, CDR2 YYDKDF (reference sequence). Trimming removed 0 bases from V and 0 bases from J, with 9 bases in between. The CDR3 DNA reads as TGTGCCACCAGCAGAGATTCCGGGAGCTCCTACGAGCAGTACTTC. It specifies CATSRDSGSSYEQYF. The complete variable domain, with remaining parts taken from reference TRBV15 and TRBJ2-7, reads DAMVIQNPRYQVTQFGKPVTLSCSQTLNHNVMYWYQQKSSQAPKLLFHYYDKDFNNEADTPDNFQSRRPNTSFCFLDIRSPGLGDTAMYLCATSRDSGSSYEQYFGPGTRLTVT.

About this clone: Other DNA sequences in this specimen translate into the identical CDR3. The chain has TRBV5-4 and TRBJ2-7; D perhaps matches TRBD2 (5 bases). This CDR3 is 14 amino acids long. Germline CDR1 reads SGHNT; CDR2 reads YYREEE (reference sequence). V lost 0 bases and J 2 bases, leaving 9 bases between the germline ends. This CDR3 reads CASSLGPAAYEQYF. The CDR3 DNA is TGTGCCAGCAGCTTGGGCCCAGCGGCCTACGAGCAGTACTTC.

This CDR3 reads CASRVTPNQPQHF. The CDR3 DNA follows: TGCGCCAGCAGGGTTACCCCCAATCAGCCCCAGCATTTT. This chain joins TRBV5-1 and TRBJ1-5; the D is unclear. This CDR3 has 13 residues. The ends were cut back, 5 bases at V and 3 bases at J, with 9 bases in the middle. The germline gives CDR1 SGHRS, CDR2 YFSETQ.

This chain joins TRBV27 and TRBJ2-1; 9 bases line up with TRBD2. Losses at the gene ends were 6 bases for V and 3 bases for J; bases not matched to a gene: 6. CDR1 and CDR2 (germline): MNHEY, SMNVEV (reference sequence). This CDR3 region has 15 residues. The CDR3 DNA follows: TGTGCCAGCAGGAGACTAGCGGCGAGCTACAATGAGCAGTTCTTC. The encoded protein is CASRRLAASYNEQFF.

As to this clone: Within the sample, other DNA sequences also encode this same CDR3. The J gene is TRBJ1-1, the V gene TRBV23-1, with a possible D match to TRBD1 (6 bases). TRBV23-1 is an open reading frame whose function is uncertain. The CDR3 consists of 16 residues. V lost 7 bases to trimming and J lost 5 bases, with 23 bases between them. This CDR3 is CASKGRRGASRTEAFF. The CDR3 coding sequence is TGCGCCAGCAAGGGTCGGCGGGGGGCGAGTAGGACTGAAGCTTTCTTT.

The chain links TRBV29-1 to TRBJ2-5; D ambiguous. V was trimmed by 4 bases and J by 4 bases, leaving 13 bases between them. Per the germline V gene, CDR1 is SQVTM and CDR2 is ANQGSEA. This CDR3 contains 13 residues. In DNA, the CDR3 is TGCAGCGTTGGACCCATGGTCCGAGAGACCCAGTACTTC. This encodes CSVGPMVRETQYF.

Of note for this clone: The sample has other DNA sequences that encode this CDR3 too. The genes are TRBV4-2 and TRBJ2-1; possibly TRBD2 for D (5 bases). Trimming took off 3 bases at V and 8 bases at J, with 14 bases between the two ends. The CDR3 consists of 14 residues. The V gene's germline CDR1 is LGHNA and CDR2 YNFKEQ. The CDR3, as DNA: TGTGCCAGCAGCCAGGATCTCCTAGCCGATGAGCAGTTCTTC. Translation gives CASSQDLLADEQFF.

Comments on this clone: Since a much larger clone is just one base distant, this may be a read error. This specimen includes other DNA sequences encoding the same CDR3. The chain recombines TRBV7-2 with TRBJ2-2; D possibly matches TRBD1 or TRBD2 (6 bases each). CDR3 length equals 15 residues. V lost 5 bases and J 5 bases, leaving 15 bases between the germline ends. Germline CDR1 SGHTA, CDR2 FQGNSA. The CDR3 DNA follows: TGTGCCAGCAGCCAACTAGCAGGGGAAACCGGGGAGCTGTTTTTT. This gives the protein CASSQLAGETGELFF.

The chain has TRBV5-1 and TRBJ2-7; 14 positions match TRBD2. The CDR3 has 23 amino acids. J lost 3 bases, V lost 5 bases, and 28 bases had no gene match. The germline gives CDR1 SGHRS, CDR2 YFSETQ. The CDR3 sequence is CASSPLERSRGTSGSRWGYEQYF. As DNA, the CDR3 is TGCGCCAGCAGTCCCCTGGAGCGATCTCGGGGGACTAGCGGGAGTAGGTGGGGCTACGAGCAGTACTTC.

As to this clone: Within the sample, other DNA sequences also encode this same CDR3. The chain uses TRBV14 and TRBJ2-7; D is unresolved. With 2 bases removed from V and 3 bases from J, the gap between germline ends came to 5 bases. The CDR3 sequence is 12 residues long. The germline gives CDR1 SGHDN, CDR2 FVKESK. CDR3 loop: CASSQLGYEQYF. The CDR3 nucleotides read TGTGCCAGCAGCCAATTAGGCTACGAGCAGTACTTC.

V is TRBV15 and J is TRBJ1-5; TRBD1 aligns across 10 bases. The germline CDR1 and CDR2 sequences are LNHNV and YYDKDF (reference sequence). V lost 2 bases and J lost 0; bases outside the gene matches: 4. This CDR3 has 17 amino acids. The CDR3 DNA is TGTGCCACCAGCAGAAGACAGGGGGCGTATAGCAATCAGCCCCAGCATTTT. Its translation: CATSRRQGAYSNQPQHF.